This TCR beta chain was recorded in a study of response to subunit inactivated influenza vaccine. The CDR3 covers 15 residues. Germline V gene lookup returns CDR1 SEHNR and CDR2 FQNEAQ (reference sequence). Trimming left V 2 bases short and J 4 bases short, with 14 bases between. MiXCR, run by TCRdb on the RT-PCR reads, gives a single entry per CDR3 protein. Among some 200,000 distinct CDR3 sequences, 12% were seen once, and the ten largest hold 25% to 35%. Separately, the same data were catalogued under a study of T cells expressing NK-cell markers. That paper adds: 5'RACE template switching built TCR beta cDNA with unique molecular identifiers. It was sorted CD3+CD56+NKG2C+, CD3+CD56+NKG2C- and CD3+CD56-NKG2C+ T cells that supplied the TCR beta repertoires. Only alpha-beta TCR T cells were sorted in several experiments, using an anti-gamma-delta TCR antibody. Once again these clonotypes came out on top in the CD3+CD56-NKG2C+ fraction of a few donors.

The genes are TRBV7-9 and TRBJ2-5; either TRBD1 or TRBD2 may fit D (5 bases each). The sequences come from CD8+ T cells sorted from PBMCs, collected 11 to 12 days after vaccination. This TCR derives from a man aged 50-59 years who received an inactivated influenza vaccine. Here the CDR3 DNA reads TGTGCCAGCAGCTTACCCCACGAGGGACCAGAGACCCAGTACTTC. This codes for CASSLPHEGPETQYF.